This TCR beta chain emerged from a study of siplizumab effects on memory and regulatory T cells (dated by TCRdb to between 2018 and 2021). Notes on the research overall: The effect of the anti-CD2 antibody siplizumab on alloreactive T-cell subsets was examined in allogeneic mixed lymphocyte reactions constructed from human PBMCs.

Sorted unstimulated T cells and proliferating T cells recovered from mixed lymphocyte reactions underwent TCRbeta CDR3 sequencing. Fresh whole blood from 9 to 10 HLA-typed healthy donors served as the source for isolating PBMCs. Unstimulated CD4+ regulatory T cells were FACS-sorted to map the origin of alloreactive clones. Beyond this particular receptor, the publication reports: Among mappable alloreactive CD4+ clones, an average Treg-derived fraction of less than 70% was observed with siplizumab, compared with roughly 27% in control reactions. Roughly 80-95% of proliferating CD4+ or CD8+ clones could not be assigned a naive or memory phenotype. Whether proliferating Tregs from siplizumab cultures were suppressive was not functionally confirmed. The cumulative frequency of alloreactive sequences traceable to unstimulated CD4+ memory T cells was significantly reduced by siplizumab. Because sequences below about 10^-5 frequency were poorly captured, only a minor fraction of alloreactive clones could be mapped to unstimulated subsets. Unstimulated naive T cells appeared to be more diverse than memory T cells, and naive cells seemed to make a substantial contribution to the alloresponse.

Library preparation employed the immunoSEQ multiplex PCR assay. About 9.9 x 10^4 TCR templates per sample were assayed by the deep sequencing platform. Genomic DNA extracted from sorted T cells was used for TCRbeta CDR3 sequencing. The authors' pipeline ran thus. The R programming language was used for clonal analysis of the TCRbeta CDR3 data. Alloreactive CD4+ and CD8+ clones were identified by comparing unstimulated samples to CFSE-low samples taken after the reaction. By matching sequences to the repertoires of sorted unstimulated Treg and non-Treg cells, each alloreactive CD4+ clone was assigned a regulatory or non-regulatory origin. This is the immuneACCESS table as TCRdb keeps it, with only in-frame sequences that have V and J called. A part of the clones is gone; compared with another copy, unresolved V genes explain less than half, and the rest is unexplained. D and trimming were read from the DNA, whereas the V and J calls and clone size are those reported in that table. This sample lists some 100,000 clones; 94% were detected once. Approximately 0.61% of the sample goes to the ten largest clones.

Worth noting for this clone: The target of this receptor is not known. There are no base qualities to consult, and no much larger clone falls within one base.

The V end loses 0 bases and the J end loses 3 bases, and a stretch of 9 bases separates them. The germline V gene sets CDR1 to SGHDT and CDR2 to YYEEEE. Its CDR3 holds 14 amino acids, cysteine through phenylalanine. Only CDR3 DNA remains: 42 bases, in frame from the first base. Sequenced material: Tregs sorted from blood. In this chain, TRBV5-6 is recombined with TRBJ2-5; the D gene is perhaps TRBD1 or TRBD2, as each covers 5 bases. The sequence derives from a human donor in good health. The CDR3 corresponds to CASSLAGTEETQYF. Here is the DNA: TGTGCCAGCAGCTTGGCAGGGACGGAAGAGACCCAGTACTTC.